The 6 T cell receptor beta chains below come from one sample, sequenced in a study of OX40 agonist ivuxolimab in advanced cancers. Some clones are missing from TCRdb's copy, which holds only in-frame ones; the method was immunoSEQ multiplex PCR. Found here are tens of thousands of clones, approximately 90% of them singletons; the top ten hold approximately 11%. The starting material was CD4+ or CD8+ T cells sorted from blood, obtained in a trial of the OX40 agonist ivuxolimab. All receptors come from an adult with an advanced solid tumor such as melanoma, head and neck, liver or kidney cancer.

This chain joins TRBV2 and TRBJ2-1; 9 positions agree with TRBD1. V trimming: 6 bases; J trimming: 7 bases; junction bases outside the gene matches: 7. Germline V gene sequence: CDR1 SNHLY, CDR2 FYNNEI. The CDR3 has 14 amino acids. In nucleotides, the CDR3 is TGTGCCAGCAGCTTGGGACAGGGTGAGAATGAGCAGTTCTTC. This codes for CASSLGQGENEQFF.

The V and J genes are TRBV2 and TRBJ2-5; 9 bases agree with TRBD1. The CDR3 totals 16 residues. Trimming at V came to 5 bases and at J to 2 bases, leaving 9 bases not matched to a gene. Germline CDR1 is SNHLY and CDR2 is FYNNEI. In DNA form, the CDR3 reads TGTGCCAGCAGTCACCGCCGGGACAGGGTGCAAGAGACCCAGTACTTC. This gives the protein CASSHRRDRVQETQYF.

Written as DNA, the CDR3 is TGTGCCAGCAGCTTGTTATTTAACACTGAAGCTTTCTTT. Its translation is CASSLLFNTEAFF. The chain couples TRBV4-2 to TRBJ1-1; D uncertain. Trimming pared 5 bases from V and 2 bases from J, leaving 9 bases between. The CDR3 length is 13 residues. Germline V gene lookup returns CDR1 LGHNA and CDR2 YNFKEQ.

The chain recombines TRBV14 with TRBJ2-1; no reliable D call. CDR3 size: 14 residues. The ends were cut back, 1 base at V and 8 bases at J, with 12 bases in the middle. Germline V gene sequence: CDR1 SGHDN, CDR2 FVKESK. The CDR3 DNA sequence: TGTGCCAGCAGCCAAGCACTAAGAATTCATGAGCAGTTCTTC. Protein sequence: CASSQALRIHEQFF.

The count of this clone is one. V and J are TRBV27 and TRBJ2-7; possibly TRBD2 for D (7 bases). V was clipped by 6 bases and J by 4 bases, with 16 bases between them. This CDR3 is 14 amino acids long. The germline gives CDR1 MNHEY, CDR2 SMNVEV (reference sequence). The CDR3 DNA is TGTGCCAGCAGCCTAGGGGGGGCGGGATACGAGCAGTACTTC. Amino acid sequence: CASSLGGAGYEQYF.

The chain is built from TRBV6-5 and TRBJ2-7; no definite D call. This CDR3 is built from 15 residues. Looked up from germline, CDR1 is MNHEY and CDR2 is SVGAGI. V was trimmed by 0 bases and J by 0 bases, leaving 9 bases between them. This chain's CDR3 is CASSYSSRSSYEQYF. In nucleotides, the CDR3 is TGTGCCAGCAGTTACTCTAGCAGGAGCTCCTACGAGCAGTACTTC.